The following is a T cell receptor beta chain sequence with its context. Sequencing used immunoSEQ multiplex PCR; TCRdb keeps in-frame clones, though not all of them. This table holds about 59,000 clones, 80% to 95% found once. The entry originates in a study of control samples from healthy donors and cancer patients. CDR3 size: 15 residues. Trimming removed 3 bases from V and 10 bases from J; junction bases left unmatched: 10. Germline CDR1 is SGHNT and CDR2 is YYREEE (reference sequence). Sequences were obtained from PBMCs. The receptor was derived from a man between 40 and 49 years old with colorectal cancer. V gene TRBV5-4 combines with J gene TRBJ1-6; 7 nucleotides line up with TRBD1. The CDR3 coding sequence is TGTGCCAGCAGCTCCGACAGGGTTAACAACTCACCCCTCCACTTT. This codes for CASSSDRVNNSPLHF. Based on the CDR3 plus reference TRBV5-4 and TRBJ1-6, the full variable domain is ETGVTQSPTHLIKTRGQQVTLRCSSQSGHNTVSWYQQALGQGPQFIFQYYREEENGRGNFPPRFSGLQFPNYSSELNVNALELDDSALYLCASSSDRVNNSPLHFGNGTRLTVT.